Listed below are T cell receptor beta chains from one sample, sequenced in a study of blood T cell repertoires in COVID-19. Profiled with immunoSEQ multiplex PCR; TCRdb holds only in-frame clones, not every one. The sample yields roughly 250,000 clones, roughly 84% seen once. The sequenced sample consisted of peripheral blood. All receptors come from a man aged 40-49 years with acute or convalescent COVID-19. Both conserved end residues are part of each CDR3. The D gene is left open where the match is weak. Not all rows give a size; the values are once, few, many and, for expanded clones, a class.

clone size,D gene,V gene,J gene,CDR3 protein,CDR3 DNA
few,-,TRBV13,TRBJ1-1,CASSKVGDTITRGTEAFF,TGTGCCAGCAGCAAAGTGGGGGACACCATTACACGTGGCACTGAAGCTTTCTTT
-,TRBD1,TRBV12-3/TRBV12-4,TRBJ1-2,CASSSQGRYGYTF,TGTGCCAGCAGTTCACAGGGGAGGTATGGCTACACCTTC
-,TRBD1,TRBV19,TRBJ2-7,CASSIDEGQMQYF,TGTGCCAGTAGTATAGATGAGGGACAGATGCAGTACTTC
-,-,TRBV7-9,TRBJ1-1,CASSQTGSTEAFF,TGTGCCAGCAGCCAAACAGGGTCCACTGAAGCTTTCTTT
-,-,TRBV7-9,TRBJ2-1,CASSLETFVRAGEQFF,TGTGCCAGCAGCTTAGAAACGTTTGTCAGGGCGGGAGAGCAGTTCTTC
-,-,TRBV2,TRBJ1-1,CASNLGANTEAFF,TGTGCCAGCAACCTGGGGGCGAACACTGAAGCTTTCTTT
once,-,TRBV28,TRBJ1-2,CASSLQQGHYGYTF,TGTGCCAGCAGTTTACAACAGGGACACTATGGCTACACCTTC
few,-,TRBV24-1,TRBJ1-2,CATQGIGQNYGYTF,TGTGCCACCCAGGGCATAGGACAGAACTATGGCTACACCTTC
-,-,TRBV9,TRBJ2-1,CASSTRPAGKLSGWSSYNEQFF,TGTGCCAGCAGCACCCGACCGGCGGGGAAGTTAAGCGGGTGGAGCTCCTACAATGAGCAGTTCTTC
-,TRBD1,TRBV7-9,TRBJ1-2,CASSSTGDYGYTF,TGTGCCAGCAGCTCTACAGGGGACTATGGCTACACCTTC
few,-,TRBV6-5,TRBJ1-6,CASTRTITYNSPLHF,TGTGCCAGCACCAGGACAATCACCTATAATTCACCCCTCCACTTT
-,TRBD1,TRBV4-2,TRBJ2-3,CASSPTNRGLDTQYF,TGTGCCAGCAGCCCGACCAACAGGGGGTTAGATACGCAGTATTTT
-,TRBD2,TRBV7-6,TRBJ2-6,CASSLPPGGSPGANVLTF,TGTGCCAGCAGCTTACCGCCGGGGGGATCGCCTGGGGCCAACGTCCTGACTTTC
-,-,TRBV7-2,TRBJ1-6,CASSLDTGYSPLHF,TGTGCCAGCAGCTTAGATACAGGGTATTCACCCCTCCACTTT
-,TRBD1,TRBV11-2,TRBJ1-2,CASSPPGTGTVGNYGYTF,TGTGCCAGCAGCCCCCCCGGGACAGGGACCGTTGGGAACTATGGCTACACCTTC
-,-,TRBV27,TRBJ1-1,CASGPDTEAFF,TGTGCCAGCGGCCCCGACACTGAAGCTTTCTTT
-,-,TRBV7-2,TRBJ2-7,CASSPDRVEQYF,TGTGCCAGCAGCCCCGACCGGGTCGAGCAGTACTTC
-,-,TRBV3-1/TRBV3-2,TRBJ1-6,CASSQETRDKGGRMPLHF,TGTGCCAGCAGCCAAGAAACCCGGGACAAAGGGGGTAGAATGCCCCTCCACTTT
few,-,TRBV3-1/TRBV3-2,TRBJ1-6,CASSPSHGAPLHF,TGTGCCAGCAGCCCCTCCCATGGAGCACCCCTCCACTTT
-,-,TRBV19,TRBJ1-5,CASSQMGARNQPQHF,TGTGCCAGTAGTCAGATGGGGGCCCGCAATCAGCCCCAGCATTTT
-,TRBD1,TRBV20-1,TRBJ1-3,CSASRGQRNTIYF,TGCAGTGCTAGTAGGGGGCAAAGAAACACCATATATTTT
-,-,TRBV24-1,TRBJ2-1,CATSEGSSYNEQFF,TGTGCCACCAGTGAAGGGAGCTCCTACAATGAGCAGTTCTTC
-,-,TRBV5-6,TRBJ1-4,CASSFRAANEKLFF,TGTGCCAGCAGCTTCAGGGCGGCTAATGAAAAACTGTTTTTT
few,-,TRBV5-4,TRBJ2-7,CASRSSKDWEQYF,TGTGCCAGCAGGTCCTCGAAAGACTGGGAGCAGTACTTC
-,TRBD1,TRBV5-1,TRBJ1-1,CASSADRGPYNTEAFF,TGCGCCAGCAGCGCCGACAGGGGGCCGTATAACACTGAAGCTTTCTTT
-,-,TRBV15,TRBJ2-1,CAIGVDFSDEQFF,TGTGCCATCGGAGTCGACTTTTCCGATGAGCAGTTCTTC
-,TRBD1,TRBV28,TRBJ2-7,CASLQGGFYEQYF,TGTGCCAGCCTACAGGGGGGTTTCTACGAGCAGTACTTC
-,TRBD2,TRBV5-1,TRBJ2-7,CASSAGVREQYF,TGCGCCAGCAGCGCGGGGGTTCGCGAGCAGTACTTC
-,-,TRBV5-1,TRBJ1-2,CASSEPRGGYTF,TGCGCCAGCAGTGAGCCCAGAGGGGGCTACACCTTC
-,TRBD2,TRBV10-3,TRBJ2-1,CAISGLAGGNEQFF,TGTGCCATCAGCGGACTAGCGGGGGGTAATGAGCAGTTCTTC
once,-,TRBV3-1/TRBV3-2,TRBJ1-1,CASSLSKTDMNTEAFF,TGTGCCAGCAGCTTATCCAAGACAGACATGAACACTGAAGCTTTCTTT
-,-,TRBV5-1,TRBJ1-2,CASSLDSYGYTF,TGCGCCAGCAGCTTGGACAGCTATGGCTACACCTTC
few,-,TRBV9,TRBJ1-3,CASSVGPISGNTIYF,TGTGCCAGCAGCGTAGGGCCGATCTCTGGAAACACCATATATTTT
-,TRBD1,TRBV6-5,TRBJ1-2,CASSLQGQGYGYTF,TGTGCCAGCAGTCTACAAGGACAGGGCTATGGCTACACCTTC
-,-,TRBV11-2,TRBJ2-7,CASSLSREQYF,TGTGCCAGCAGCTTATCCAGGGAGCAGTACTTC
-,TRBD1,TRBV30,TRBJ1-1,CAWSENRGTNTEAFF,TGTGCCTGGAGTGAAAACAGGGGGACGAACACTGAAGCTTTCTTT
-,-,TRBV2,TRBJ1-3,CASRVDSNSGNTIYF,TGTGCCAGCAGGGTAGACAGCAACTCTGGAAACACCATATATTTT
-,TRBD1,TRBV19,TRBJ1-2,CASSIVPGQGDYGYTF,TGTGCCAGTAGTATAGTCCCGGGACAGGGAGACTATGGCTACACCTTC
few,-,TRBV25-1,TRBJ2-1,CASSSRDWFYNEQFF,TGTGCCAGCAGTAGCCGGGACTGGTTTTACAATGAGCAGTTCTTC
-,-,TRBV28,TRBJ1-6,CSSQGREGSSPLHF,TGTTCCTCACAGGGCAGGGAGGGAAGTTCACCCCTCCACTTT
-,TRBD1,TRBV18,TRBJ1-1,CASSPRQGMNTEAFF,TGTGCCAGCTCACCGCGACAGGGTATGAACACTGAAGCTTTCTTT
-,-,TRBV7-6,TRBJ1-5,CASSLSPSNQPQHF,TGTGCCAGCAGCTTAAGCCCCTCGAATCAGCCCCAGCATTTT
once,-,TRBV6-5,TRBJ1-3,CASTSRSSGNTIYF,TGTGCCAGCACCTCGAGGTCTTCTGGAAACACCATATATTTT
-,-,TRBV19,TRBJ2-3,CASSTQGPETDTQYF,TGTGCCAGTAGTACACAGGGTCCCGAAACAGATACGCAGTATTTT